What follows are 16 T cell receptor beta chains derived from one specimen sequenced in a study of blood T cell repertoires in COVID-19. TCRdb keeps only in-frame clones here, not all; method: immunoSEQ multiplex PCR. The profile shows some 150,000 clones, 87% of them singletons. The material sequenced was peripheral blood. The receptors originated from a man aged 45-65 years with active COVID-19.

The chain has TRBV5-6 and TRBJ1-5, with 11 positions matching TRBD1. This CDR3 is 13 amino acids long. The V and J ends lost 4 bases and 8 bases, in that order; junction bases with no gene match: 2. Germline CDR1 reads SGHDT; CDR2 reads YYEEEE. This CDR3 reads CASSMGQGEPQHF. CDR3 in DNA: TGTGCCAGCAGCATGGGACAGGGGGAGCCCCAGCATTTT.

J is TRBJ1-5 and V is TRBV3-1 (or the pseudogene TRBV3-2); 9 bases agree with TRBD1. The CDR3 covers 14 residues. The ends lost 4 bases at V and 5 bases at J; junction bases unmatched: 3. Germline-derived CDR1 and CDR2 are LGHDT and YNNKEL (reference sequence). CDR3 in DNA: TGTGCCAGCAGCCGGGACAGGGAACATCAGCCCCAGCATTTT. Translating it yields CASSRDREHQPQHF.

This clone was detected once. The rearrangement uses TRBV5-6 and TRBJ2-3; D perhaps matches TRBD2 (6 bases). CDR3 length equals 15 residues. Trimming left V 2 bases short and J 0 bases short, with 10 bases between. CDR1 and CDR2 from the germline V gene are SGHDT and YYEEEE. CDR3: CASSFRGASTDTQYF. The CDR3, as DNA: TGTGCCAGCAGCTTCCGCGGGGCCAGCACAGATACGCAGTATTTT.

The V call is TRBV5-1, the J call TRBJ2-1, with TRBD1 matching over 10 bases. Germline V CDR1 and CDR2: SGHRS, YFSETQ. V dropped 3 bases and J dropped 6; count of bases not matched to a gene: 9. The CDR3 is 16 residues long. This CDR3 reads CASSSDYGTGANEQFF. For the CDR3, the DNA is TGCGCCAGCAGCTCGGACTACGGGACAGGGGCCAATGAGCAGTTCTTC. The full variable domain, rest sourced from reference TRBV5-1 and TRBJ2-1, is KAGVTQTPRYLIKTRGQQVTLSCSPISGHRSVSWYQQTPGQGLQFLFEYFSETQRNKGNFPGRFSGRQFSNSRSEMNVSTLELGDSALYLCASSSDYGTGANEQFFGPGTRLTVL.

The V and J genes are TRBV4-2 and TRBJ2-7; 8 positions match TRBD1. The CDR3 runs 14 residues. CDR1 is LGHNA and CDR2 is YNFKEQ in the germline V gene. With V trimmed by 2 bases and J by 2 bases, 2 bases remained unmatched. The CDR3 loop reads CASSQPDRAYEQYF. The CDR3 DNA is TGTGCCAGCAGCCAACCGGACAGGGCCTACGAGCAGTACTTC.

The chain employs TRBV29-1 and TRBJ1-1; TRBD1 matches at 7 bases. This CDR3 has 14 residues. With 6 bases clipped from V and 4 bases from J, the junction kept 11 bases outside the gene matches. Germline V CDR1 and CDR2: SQVTM, ANQGSEA. CDR3 in DNA: TGCAGCGTCAAGGAAGCAGGGGGGATCACTGAAGCTTTCTTT. Protein: CSVKEAGGITEAFF.

This clone was recorded once. The J gene is TRBJ2-3, the V gene TRBV2; 7 bases line up with TRBD2. The germline CDR1 and CDR2 sequences are SNHLY and FYNNEI. The CDR3 totals 14 residues. J gave up 2 bases and V 6 bases, and 5 bases lay outside the gene matches. This CDR3 reads CASRGGSPTDTQYF. CDR3 nucleotides: TGTGCCAGCAGGGGGGGGTCGCCCACAGATACGCAGTATTTT. The variable domain in full, completed from reference TRBV2 and TRBJ2-3, reads EPEVTQTPSHQVTQMGQEVILRCVPISNHLYFYWYRQILGQKVEFLVSFYNNEISEKSEIFDDQFSVERPDGSNFTLKIRSTKLEDSAMYFCASRGGSPTDTQYFGPGTRLTVL.

The rearrangement uses TRBV19 and TRBJ1-3; D is possibly TRBD1 (5 bases). Between the trimmed V and J ends, which lost 6 bases and 0 bases, there was a span of 15 bases. The CDR3 has 16 amino acids. Germline CDR1 and CDR2: LNHDA and SQIVND (reference sequence). CDR3 amino acids: CASSIPYRSSGNTIYF. DNA for the CDR3: TGTGCCAGTAGCATTCCCTACAGGAGCTCTGGAAACACCATATATTTT.

CDR3: CASSGVYRVNYGYTF. The CDR3 coding sequence is TGTGCCAGCAGCGGCGTGTACAGGGTGAACTATGGCTACACCTTC. The chain combines TRBV11-2 with TRBJ1-2; possible D gene TRBD1, 6 bases. V gave up 5 bases and J gave up 2 bases, with 15 bases separating them. The germline V gene encodes CDR1 SGHAT and CDR2 FQNNGV. The CDR3 is made up of 15 amino acids.

This chain uses TRBV5-1 with TRBJ2-7, with 8 bases that match TRBD1. V shed 0 bases and J 2 bases; nucleotides not matched to a gene: 4. The CDR3 runs 15 residues. The germline V gene has CDR1 SGHRS and CDR2 YFSETQ. CDR3: CASSLEQGGTYEQYF. The CDR3 DNA reads TGCGCCAGCAGCTTGGAACAGGGGGGCACCTACGAGCAGTACTTC. The variable domain in full, completed from reference TRBV5-1 and TRBJ2-7, reads KAGVTQTPRYLIKTRGQQVTLSCSPISGHRSVSWYQQTPGQGLQFLFEYFSETQRNKGNFPGRFSGRQFSNSRSEMNVSTLELGDSALYLCASSLEQGGTYEQYFGPGTRLTVT.

The chain links TRBV30 to TRBJ2-7, with TRBD1 matching over 8 bases. CDR1 and CDR2 from the germline V gene are GTSNPN and SVGIG (reference sequence). The ends lost 2 bases at V and 6 bases at J; junction bases unmatched: 9. The length of the CDR3 is 14 residues. The CDR3 reads CAWSLGGQAAEQYF. The DNA for the CDR3 is TGTGCCTGGAGTCTCGGGGGACAGGCGGCCGAGCAGTACTTC.

This clone was observed once. This chain connects TRBV27 to TRBJ1-6; 9 bases line up with TRBD1. V shed 10 bases and J 9 bases; nucleotides not matched to a gene: 10. CDR3 length equals 14 residues. The germline CDR1 and CDR2 sequences are MNHEY and SMNVEV (reference sequence). CDR3: CANRNGTGISPLHF. The CDR3, as DNA: TGTGCCAACAGGAATGGGACAGGGATTTCACCCCTCCACTTT.

This chain joins TRBV6-5 and TRBJ1-2; D uncertain. Germline CDR1 is MNHEY and CDR2 is SVGAGI. This CDR3 has 13 amino acids. V was trimmed by 6 bases and J by 8 bases, leaving 16 bases between them. The CDR3 sequence: CASSPRLREGYTF. The CDR3 coding sequence is TGTGCCAGCAGCCCCAGGTTAAGGGAGGGCTACACCTTC.

The CDR3 region is CATSSGTGVYGYTF. CDR3 DNA: TGTGCCACCAGCAGTGGGACAGGGGTTTATGGCTACACCTTC. The chain couples TRBV15 to TRBJ1-2; 10 positions agree with TRBD1. The CDR3 covers 14 residues. Germline CDR1 is LNHNV and CDR2 is YYDKDF (reference sequence). The junction had 3 bases not matched to a gene; V was cut back by 3 bases and J by 5 bases.

The chain links TRBV2 to TRBJ2-1, with TRBD2 matching over 7 bases. The CDR3 spans 13 residues. J was trimmed by 7 bases and V by 5 bases; bases with no gene match: 5. In germline, CDR1 is SNHLY, CDR2 FYNNEI. The CDR3 is CASSLQGGNEQFF. The CDR3 DNA follows: TGTGCCAGCAGTTTGCAGGGAGGGAATGAGCAGTTCTTC.

This clone was recorded once. The chain is built from TRBV5-1 and TRBJ1-3; maybe TRBD1 (5 bases). V shed 3 bases and J shed 0 bases, with 16 bases lying between them. Germline V gives CDR1 SGHRS, CDR2 YFSETQ. The CDR3 has 17 amino acids. The CDR3 is CASSSKPGLNSGNTIYF. CDR3 coding DNA: TGCGCCAGCAGCTCCAAACCGGGACTGAACTCTGGAAACACCATATATTTT.